The 28 T cell receptor beta chains reported below all come from one sample, sequenced in a study of T cells after yellow fever vaccination. MiXCR, applied by TCRdb to the 5' RACE reads, yields one record per CDR3 protein. The sample consists of 250,000 or so distinct CDR3 sequences, about 3.9% of them appearing once. This sample comprised PBMCs, obtained 15 days after the yellow fever booster vaccination. The source is a man between 18 and 29 years old who received the YFV17D yellow fever vaccine.

The CDR3 nucleotides are TGTGCCAGCAGCAACGATACAGGAAGGGGAGAGACCCAGTACTTC. Protein: CASSNDTGRGETQYF. This chain connects TRBV21-1 to TRBJ2-5; no DNA check was done on the table's D call, TRBD1. TRBV21-1 represents a pseudogene. The CDR3 spans 15 residues.

The chain links TRBV7-4 to TRBJ2-1; 12 nucleotides align to TRBD1. This CDR3 comprises 17 residues. J gave up 7 bases and V 0 bases, and 7 bases lay outside the gene matches. Looked up from germline, CDR1 is SGHVT and CDR2 is SQSDAQ. The CDR3: CASSLAGGQGAQNEQFF. The CDR3 nucleotides are TGTGCCAGCAGCTTAGCCGGGGGACAGGGGGCGCAGAATGAGCAGTTCTTC. The variable domain in full, with the rest retrieved from reference TRBV7-4 and TRBJ2-1, is GAGVSQSPRYKVAKRGRDVALRCDSISGHVTLYWYRQTLGQGSEVLTYSQSDAQRDKSGRPSGRFSAERPERSVSTLKIQRTEQGDSAVYLCASSLAGGQGAQNEQFFGPGTRLTVL.

This clonotype was observed at least ten times. J is TRBJ2-7 and V is TRBV23-1, with D unclear. TRBV23-1 is an ORF, with its function uncertain. The CDR3 length is 12 residues. Trimming cost V 8 bases and J 3 bases, with 11 bases left between them. In DNA, the CDR3 is TGCGCCAGCGGAACTAAGGGCTACGAGCAGTACTTC. Its translation is CASGTKGYEQYF.

This clonotype was counted at least ten times. The chain joins TRBV19 to TRBJ2-2, with D possibly matching TRBD1 (5 bases). Per the germline V gene, CDR1 is LNHDA and CDR2 is SQIVND (reference sequence). Trimming cost V 3 bases and J 5 bases, with 10 bases left between them. This CDR3 has 14 amino acids. The CDR3 nucleotides are TGTGCCAGTAGTATGCAGGGCAGAACCGGGGAGCTGTTTTTT. Translating it yields CASSMQGRTGELFF.

This clonotype was observed at least ten times. Here the CDR3 reads CASSFWGRDEQYF. The CDR3 region has the DNA TGTGCCAGCAGCTTCTGGGGCAGGGACGAGCAGTACTTC. V gene TRBV7-9 combines with J gene TRBJ2-7; TRBD1 is a possible D gene (5 bases). Per germline, CDR1 SEHNR and CDR2 FQNEAQ (reference sequence). Trimming stripped 3 bases from V and 5 bases from J, with 11 bases between. The length of the CDR3 is 13 residues.

This clonotype was seen ten or more times. The V gene is TRBV7-2, the J gene TRBJ1-3; a weak D match, TRBD1 (6 bases). Germline V gene data show CDR1 as SGHTA and CDR2 as FQGNSA. The V end was cut by 5 bases, the J end by 2 bases, with 13 bases between. There are 15 residues in the CDR3. The CDR3 DNA follows: TGTGCCAGCAGCCTAGTAGGGGGGACTGGAAACACCATATATTTT. Encoded protein: CASSLVGGTGNTIYF.

This clonotype came up many times. The chain links TRBV7-3 to TRBJ2-6, with 10 bases lining up with TRBD2. The CDR3 covers 19 residues. Trimming cost V 3 bases and J 1 base; bases outside gene matches: 9. Germline V lookup: CDR1 SGHTA, CDR2 FQGTGA. CDR3 sequence (DNA): TGTGCCAGCAGCTTTCTCCCTCATAGCGGGGGGTCTGGGGCCAACGTCCTGACTTTC. Translation gives CASSFLPHSGGSGANVLTF.

This clonotype was counted many times. CDR3: CASSLDGYNEQFF. For the CDR3, the DNA is TGCGCCAGCAGCTTGGACGGGTACAATGAGCAGTTCTTC. The chain is built from TRBV5-1 and TRBJ2-1; D unresolved. From germline, CDR1 is SGHRS and CDR2 YFSETQ. The CDR3 loop spans 13 amino acids. Trimming stripped 0 bases from V and 4 bases from J, with 5 bases between.

This clonotype was detected ten times or more. The chain is built from TRBV7-9 and TRBJ2-7; 10 bases map to TRBD1. The CDR3 length is 16 residues. The germline V gene has CDR1 SEHNR and CDR2 FQNEAQ (reference sequence). Losses at the gene ends were 5 bases for V and 0 bases for J; bases not matched to a gene: 7. In DNA form, the CDR3 reads TGTGCCAGCAGCGCCGGGACAGGGGAAAACTCCTACGAGCAGTACGTC. It codes for CASSAGTGENSYEQYV.

Many counts were recorded for this clonotype. CDR3 coding DNA: TGTGCCAGCAGTTTAGGGGAGGCCAATGAGCAGTTCTTC. This encodes CASSLGEANEQFF. The chain carries TRBV12-3 or TRBV12-4 and TRBJ2-1, with D possibly TRBD2 on 6 matching bases. This CDR3 is 13 amino acids long. Trimming removed 1 base at V and 6 bases at J, with 7 bases between.

The table lists this clonotype with many counts. The gene calls are TRBV7-8 and TRBJ1-2; 12 nucleotides align to TRBD1. Unmatched junction bases numbered 7, after V lost 5 bases and J lost 0 bases. The CDR3 sequence is 17 residues long. The germline gives CDR1 SGHVS, CDR2 FQNEAQ. The chain's CDR3 is CASSPGTGGAPNYGYTF. CDR3 DNA: TGTGCCAGCAGCCCGGGGACAGGGGGCGCGCCTAACTATGGCTACACCTTC.

At least ten counts were recorded for this clonotype. V usage is TRBV6-2 or TRBV6-3 and J usage is TRBJ2-7; D unclear. V shed 4 bases and J shed 5 bases, with 9 bases lying between them. Germline CDR1 and CDR2: MNHEY and SVGEGT. The CDR3 totals 12 residues. The CDR3 sequence: CASSWGTHEQYV. Here the CDR3 DNA reads TGTGCCAGCAGTTGGGGAACCCACGAGCAGTACGTC.

This clonotype was detected ten times or more. The rearrangement uses TRBV5-4 and TRBJ1-3, with a weak D call TRBD1 (6 bases). Trimming removed 3 bases at V and 4 bases at J, with 17 bases between. The germline CDR1 and CDR2 sequences are SGHNT and YYREEE (reference sequence). This CDR3 comprises 16 residues. CDR3 in DNA: TGTGCCAGCAGCTCCGGAGGGGGAGTTCGAGGAAACACCATATATTTT. Translated, it gives CASSSGGGVRGNTIYF.

This clonotype has at least ten counts. The CDR3 is CSAKPGRGQETQYF. CDR3 nucleotides: TGCAGTGCTAAACCCGGGAGGGGGCAAGAGACCCAGTACTTC. This chain uses TRBV20-1 with TRBJ2-5; 8 bases map to TRBD2. Germline loops: CDR1 DFQATT, CDR2 SNEGSKA (reference sequence). The junction had 6 bases not matched to a gene; V was cut back by 4 bases and J by 2 bases. This CDR3 comprises 14 residues.

The sample holds many counts of this clonotype. The V call is TRBV20-1, the J call TRBJ1-2; 7 bases line up with TRBD1. J was trimmed by 3 bases and V by 0 bases; bases with no gene match: 16. The CDR3 runs 18 residues. Germline V gives CDR1 DFQATT, CDR2 SNEGSKA (reference sequence). The CDR3 protein is CSARDSTGRQSLDYGYTF. The CDR3 coding sequence is TGCAGTGCTAGAGACTCGACAGGGAGGCAAAGTTTGGACTATGGCTACACCTTC.

This clonotype has at least ten counts. The chain carries TRBV12-3 or TRBV12-4 and TRBJ1-5, with TRBD1 as a possible D gene (6 bases). CDR3 length: 14 amino acids. V dropped 3 bases and J dropped 7 bases, with 13 bases sitting between them. This CDR3 is CASSFGRGLQPQHF. The CDR3 bases are TGTGCCAGCAGTTTTGGCAGGGGCTTGCAGCCCCAGCATTTT.

This clonotype was seen many times. V and J are TRBV4-1 and TRBJ1-2, with D perhaps TRBD1 (5 bases). In germline, CDR1 is MGHRA, CDR2 YSYEKL. This CDR3 has 12 residues. Trimming stripped 4 bases from V and 5 bases from J, with 8 bases between. This CDR3 reads CASSPQGYGYTF. The DNA for the CDR3 is TGCGCCAGCAGCCCTCAGGGTTATGGCTACACCTTC.

This clonotype has ten or more counts. This chain links TRBV5-1 with TRBJ2-5; 8 nucleotides match TRBD1. Germline loops: CDR1 SGHRS, CDR2 YFSETQ. The CDR3 loop spans 15 amino acids. J lost 4 bases, V lost 0 bases, and 5 bases had no gene match. The CDR3 DNA is TGCGCCAGCAGCTTGGTGGGACAGGTTTTAGAGACCCAGTACTTC. Translation: CASSLVGQVLETQYF.

In its sample, this clonotype was seen many times. The rearrangement links TRBV5-5 to TRBJ2-5; D perhaps matches TRBD1 (5 bases). The CDR3 consists of 15 residues. Trimming cost V 0 bases and J 3 bases, with 12 bases left between them. Looked up from germline, CDR1 is SGHKS and CDR2 is YYEKEE (reference sequence). The CDR3: CASSLAGSGEETQYF. The DNA for the CDR3 is TGTGCCAGCAGCTTGGCAGGGTCTGGAGAAGAGACCCAGTACTTC. Full variable domain (missing parts from reference TRBV5-5 and TRBJ2-5): DAGVTQSPTHLIKTRGQQVTLRCSPISGHKSVSWYQQVLGQGPQFIFQYYEKEERGRGNFPDRFSARQFPNYSSELNVNALLLGDSALYLCASSLAGSGEETQYFGPGTRLLVL.

This clonotype was detected ten times or more. This chain links TRBV20-1 with TRBJ1-1; D possibly corresponds to TRBD1 (6 bases). Trimming shortened V by 3 bases and J by 4 bases, and 12 bases separated the two germline ends. The germline gives CDR1 DFQATT, CDR2 SNEGSKA (reference sequence). The CDR3 runs to 13 residues. The CDR3, as DNA: TGCAGTGCTAGGGAAAACAGGGTCACTGAAGCTTTCTTT. Translation gives CSARENRVTEAFF.

Ten or more counts support this clonotype. This chain uses TRBV29-1 with TRBJ2-5, with D tentatively TRBD1 or TRBD2 (5 bases each). V gave up 8 bases and J gave up 1 base, with 14 bases separating them. The CDR3 has 13 amino acids. CDR1 SQVTM and CDR2 ANQGSEA come from the germline V gene. CDR3 in DNA: TGCAGCCCCCCCGGGGCGCCCCAAGAGACCCAGTACTTC. The encoded protein is CSPPGAPQETQYF.

This clonotype was seen at least ten times. The V call is TRBV12-3 or TRBV12-4, the J call TRBJ1-4, with a possible D match to TRBD1 (5 bases). With 6 bases removed from V and 3 bases from J, the gap between germline ends came to 14 bases. The CDR3 contains 15 residues. The CDR3 bases are TGTGCCAGCAGATCCCAGGGAAGAGCTAATGAAAAACTGTTTTTT. Translation gives CASRSQGRANEKLFF.

The sample holds many counts of this clonotype. J is TRBJ1-1 and V is TRBV24-1; D unclear. Germline lookup yields CDR1 KGHDR and CDR2 SFDVKD. This CDR3 is 14 amino acids long. The V and J ends lost 12 bases and 0 bases respectively, with 16 bases between them. CDR3 DNA sequence: TGTGCCTCCACCACAGAAAATATGAACACTGAAGCTTTCTTT. Protein: CASTTENMNTEAFF.

This clonotype was found many times. This chain joins TRBV5-4 and TRBJ2-5; D is undetermined. CDR1 is SGHNT and CDR2 is YYREEE in the germline V gene (reference sequence). The CDR3 is made up of 14 amino acids. Trimming took off 2 bases at V and 5 bases at J, with 13 bases between the two ends. The CDR3 region has the DNA TGTGCCAGCAGCTTATCCGACGTTGAGGAGACCCAGTACTTC. Protein: CASSLSDVEETQYF. Full variable domain (outside the CDR3, taken from reference TRBV5-4 and TRBJ2-5): ETGVTQSPTHLIKTRGQQVTLRCSSQSGHNTVSWYQQALGQGPQFIFQYYREEENGRGNFPPRFSGLQFPNYSSELNVNALELDDSALYLCASSLSDVEETQYFGPGTRLLVL.

This clonotype was seen a handful of times. The chain is built from TRBV9 and TRBJ1-5; TRBD1 matches at 7 bases. The CDR3 runs 14 residues. CDR1 and CDR2 from the germline V gene are SGDLS and YYNGEE. V lost 4 bases to trimming and J lost 9 bases; unmatched junction nucleotides: 10. CDR3 sequence: CASSPGGAGGPQHF. In nucleotides, the CDR3 is TGTGCCAGCAGCCCAGGGGGGGCTGGCGGGCCCCAGCATTTT.

This clonotype was seen repeatedly, ten times or more. CDR3 sequence reads: CASSLLPGLSGNTIYF. The CDR3 DNA is TGTGCCAGCAGTTTATTACCAGGTCTCTCTGGAAACACCATATATTTT. The chain employs TRBV27 and TRBJ1-3; D unresolved. Germline loops: CDR1 MNHEY, CDR2 SMNVEV (reference sequence). Trimming removed 1 base from V and 0 bases from J, with 10 bases in between. This CDR3 is built from 16 residues.

This clonotype came up many times. V is TRBV27 and J is TRBJ2-1; D remains unclear. Trimming stripped 4 bases from V and 0 bases from J, with 10 bases between. Looked up from germline, CDR1 is MNHEY and CDR2 is SMNVEV (reference sequence). This CDR3 has 15 residues. CDR3 amino acids: CASSSVASSYNEQFF. The CDR3 nucleotides are TGTGCCAGCAGTTCAGTGGCGAGCTCCTACAATGAGCAGTTCTTC.

This clonotype was detected ten times or more. This chain uses TRBV6-5 with TRBJ1-5; D not certain. V was clipped by 2 bases and J by 7 bases, with 9 bases between them. Germline V gene data show CDR1 as MNHEY and CDR2 as SVGAGI. The CDR3 loop spans 13 amino acids. The CDR3: CASSYNGVQPQHF. The CDR3, as DNA: TGTGCCAGCAGTTACAACGGGGTACAGCCCCAGCATTTT.